This T cell receptor beta chain was sequenced for a study of B cell selection in AIRE deficiency. Whole-study results and caveats: Shared Treg sequences were biased toward short CDR3s with few non-templated nucleotide insertions.

The junction had 5 bases not matched to a gene; V was cut back by 4 bases and J by 3 bases. The CDR3 sequence is 14 residues long. CDR1 LNHDA and CDR2 SQIVND come from the germline V gene (reference sequence). Assay used: immunoSEQ multiplex PCR; TCRdb lists only in-frame clones, some missing. The data show some 25,000 clones, 80% to 95% seen once. The regulatory T cell sort gate was CD4+CD25hiCD127low/negative. Comment on this clone: Its antigen remains unidentified.

This sequence was found in a human donor in good health. The specimen was CD4+CD25+ Tregs sorted from PBMCs. The chain carries TRBV19 and TRBJ2-7; 8 positions match TRBD1. In nucleotides, the CDR3 is TGTGCCAGTAGTAAACAGGGGGTGGACTACGAGCAGTACTTC. Translated, it gives CASSKQGVDYEQYF.